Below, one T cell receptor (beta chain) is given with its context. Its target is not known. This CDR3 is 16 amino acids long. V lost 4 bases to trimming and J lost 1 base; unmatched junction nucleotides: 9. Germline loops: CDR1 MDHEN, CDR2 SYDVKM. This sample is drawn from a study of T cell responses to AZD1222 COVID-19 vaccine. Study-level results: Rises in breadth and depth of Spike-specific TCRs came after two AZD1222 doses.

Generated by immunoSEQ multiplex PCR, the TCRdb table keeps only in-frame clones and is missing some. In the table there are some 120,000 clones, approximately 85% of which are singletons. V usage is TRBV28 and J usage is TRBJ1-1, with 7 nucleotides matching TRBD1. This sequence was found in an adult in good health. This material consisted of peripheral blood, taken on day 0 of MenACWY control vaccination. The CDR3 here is CASSSPGDSSNTEAFF. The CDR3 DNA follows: TGTGCCAGCAGTTCTCCCGGGGACAGTTCGAACACTGAAGCTTTCTTT.